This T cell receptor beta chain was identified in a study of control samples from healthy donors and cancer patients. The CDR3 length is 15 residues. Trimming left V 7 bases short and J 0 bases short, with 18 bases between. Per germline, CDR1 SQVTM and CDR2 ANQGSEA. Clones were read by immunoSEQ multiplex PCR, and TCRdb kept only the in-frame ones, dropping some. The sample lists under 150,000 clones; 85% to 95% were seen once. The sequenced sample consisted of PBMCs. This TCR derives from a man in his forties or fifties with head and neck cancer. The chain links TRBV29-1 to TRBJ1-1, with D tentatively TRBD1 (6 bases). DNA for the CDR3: TGCAGCGCCCTCCGGGGGCAGGTAATGAACACTGAAGCTTTCTTT. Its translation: CSALRGQVMNTEAFF.